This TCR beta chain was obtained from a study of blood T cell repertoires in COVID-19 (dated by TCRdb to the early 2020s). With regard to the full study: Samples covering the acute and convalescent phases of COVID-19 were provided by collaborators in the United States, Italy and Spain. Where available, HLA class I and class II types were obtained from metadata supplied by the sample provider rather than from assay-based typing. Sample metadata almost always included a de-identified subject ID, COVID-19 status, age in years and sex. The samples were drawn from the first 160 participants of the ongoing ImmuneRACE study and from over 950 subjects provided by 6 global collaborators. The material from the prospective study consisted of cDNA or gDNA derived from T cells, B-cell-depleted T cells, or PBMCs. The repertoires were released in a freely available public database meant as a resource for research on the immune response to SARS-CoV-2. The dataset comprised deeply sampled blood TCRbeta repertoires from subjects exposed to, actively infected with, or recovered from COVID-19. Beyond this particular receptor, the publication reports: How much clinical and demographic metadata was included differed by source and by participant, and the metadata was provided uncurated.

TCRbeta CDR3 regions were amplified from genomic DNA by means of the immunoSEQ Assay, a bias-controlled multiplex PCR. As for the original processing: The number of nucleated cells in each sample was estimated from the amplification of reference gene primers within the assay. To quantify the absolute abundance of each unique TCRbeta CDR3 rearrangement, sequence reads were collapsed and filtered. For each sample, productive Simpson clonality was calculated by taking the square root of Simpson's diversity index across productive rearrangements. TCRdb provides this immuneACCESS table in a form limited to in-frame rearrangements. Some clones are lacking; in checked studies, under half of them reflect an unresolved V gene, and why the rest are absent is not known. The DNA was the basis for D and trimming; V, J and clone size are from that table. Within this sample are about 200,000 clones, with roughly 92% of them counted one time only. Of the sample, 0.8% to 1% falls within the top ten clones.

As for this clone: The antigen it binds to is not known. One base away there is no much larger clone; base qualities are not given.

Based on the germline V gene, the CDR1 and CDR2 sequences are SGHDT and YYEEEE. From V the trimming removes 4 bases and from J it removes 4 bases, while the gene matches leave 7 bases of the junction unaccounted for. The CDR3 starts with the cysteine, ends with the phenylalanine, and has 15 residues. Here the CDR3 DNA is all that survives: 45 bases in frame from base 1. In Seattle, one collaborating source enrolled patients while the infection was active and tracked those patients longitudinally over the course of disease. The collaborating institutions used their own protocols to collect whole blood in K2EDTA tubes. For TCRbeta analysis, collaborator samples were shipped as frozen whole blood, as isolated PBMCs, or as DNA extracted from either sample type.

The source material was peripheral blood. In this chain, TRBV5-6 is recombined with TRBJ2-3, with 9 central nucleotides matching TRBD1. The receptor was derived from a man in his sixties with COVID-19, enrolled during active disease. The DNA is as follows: TGTGCCAGCAGCCTTTCCCGACAGGGGGCAGATACGCAGTATTTT. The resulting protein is CASSLSRQGADTQYF.